The clone carrying this TCR beta chain was found once. Its antigen is still unknown. The germline gene is not matched at one end of the junction; a read error may be the cause. Here immunoSEQ multiplex PCR was the method, and the copy in TCRdb shows in-frame clones only, minus some. Here the sample spans about 340,000 clones, over 85% being singletons. The data are from a study of brain T cells in children with intractable seizures. Study outcomes and limitations: Pre-surgery blood may have been undersampled, hiding some clones.

The germline V gene has CDR1 LGHDT and CDR2 YNNKEL (reference sequence). The CDR3 extends over 14 amino acids. This sample's time point: blood from clinic visit 5 months post-surgery; TSC patient then seizure free. Sequencing was limited to surgery cases with top T cell transcript signatures in brain tissue. Pre-surgery treatment included at least one anti-epileptic drug. The source was peripheral blood, collected about 5 months after surgery. V gene TRBV3-1 (or the pseudogene TRBV3-2) combines with J gene TRBJ2-1, with D unresolved. This TCR was recovered from a boy under three years old with tuberous sclerosis and intractable seizures. CDR3 amino acids: CASSQAVGYSEQFF. The CDR3 bases are TGTGCCAGCAGCCAAGCTGTGGGTTACAGTGAGCAGTTCTTC.